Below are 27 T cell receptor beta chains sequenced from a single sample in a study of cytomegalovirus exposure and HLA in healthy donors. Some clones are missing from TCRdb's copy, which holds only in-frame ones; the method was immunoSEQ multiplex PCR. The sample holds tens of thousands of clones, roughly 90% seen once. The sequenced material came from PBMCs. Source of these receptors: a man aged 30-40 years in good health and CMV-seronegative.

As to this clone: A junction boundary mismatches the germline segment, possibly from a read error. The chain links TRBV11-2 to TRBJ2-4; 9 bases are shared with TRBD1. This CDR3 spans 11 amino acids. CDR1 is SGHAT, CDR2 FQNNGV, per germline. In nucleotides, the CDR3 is TGTGCCAGCAGCTTAGGGGACAGGGAGGACTTC. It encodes CASSLGDREDF.

The CDR3 reads CASSRGENQPQHF. The DNA for the CDR3 is TGTGCCAGTAGTCGCGGGGAGAATCAGCCCCAGCATTTT. This chain joins TRBV19 and TRBJ1-5; D remains unclear. Between the trimmed V and J ends, which lost 5 bases and 4 bases, there was a span of 9 bases. Germline CDR1 and CDR2: LNHDA and SQIVND (reference sequence). The CDR3 totals 13 residues.

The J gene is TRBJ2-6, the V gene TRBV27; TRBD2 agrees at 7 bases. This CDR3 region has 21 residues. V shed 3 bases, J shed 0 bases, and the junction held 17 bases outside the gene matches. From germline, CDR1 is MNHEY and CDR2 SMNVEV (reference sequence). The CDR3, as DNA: TGTGCCAGCAGTTTGGTTATTTCGGCGGGAGCTCTTCACTCTGGGGCCAACGTCCTGACTTTC. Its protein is CASSLVISAGALHSGANVLTF.

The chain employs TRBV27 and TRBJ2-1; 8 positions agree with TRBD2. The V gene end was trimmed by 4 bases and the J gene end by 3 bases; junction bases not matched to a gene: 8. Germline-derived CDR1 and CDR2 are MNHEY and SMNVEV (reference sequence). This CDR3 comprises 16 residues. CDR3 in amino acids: CASSSQLADNYNEQFF. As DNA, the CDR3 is TGTGCCAGCAGTTCACAACTAGCGGACAACTACAATGAGCAGTTCTTC.

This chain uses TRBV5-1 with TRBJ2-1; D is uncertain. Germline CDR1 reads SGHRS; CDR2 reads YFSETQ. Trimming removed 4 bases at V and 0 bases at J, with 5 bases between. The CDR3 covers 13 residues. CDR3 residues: CASSINSYNEQFF. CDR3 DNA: TGCGCCAGCAGCATTAACTCCTACAATGAGCAGTTCTTC.

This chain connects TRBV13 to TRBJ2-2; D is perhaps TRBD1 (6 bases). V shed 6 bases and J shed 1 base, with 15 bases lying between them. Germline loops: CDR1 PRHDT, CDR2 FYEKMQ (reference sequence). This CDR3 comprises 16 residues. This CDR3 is CASSYPSDRNTGELFF. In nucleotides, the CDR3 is TGTGCCAGCAGTTACCCTTCGGACAGGAACACCGGGGAGCTGTTTTTT.

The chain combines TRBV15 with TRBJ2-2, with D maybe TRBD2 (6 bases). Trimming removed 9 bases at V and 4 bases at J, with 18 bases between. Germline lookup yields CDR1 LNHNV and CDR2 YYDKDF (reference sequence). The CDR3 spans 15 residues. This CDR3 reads CATSGEGASTGELFF. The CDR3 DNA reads TGTGCCACTTCGGGGGAAGGGGCGAGCACCGGGGAGCTGTTTTTT. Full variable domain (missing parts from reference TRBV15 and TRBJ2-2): DAMVIQNPRYQVTQFGKPVTLSCSQTLNHNVMYWYQQKSSQAPKLLFHYYDKDFNNEADTPDNFQSRRPNTSFCFLDIRSPGLGDTAMYLCATSGEGASTGELFFGEGSRLTVL.

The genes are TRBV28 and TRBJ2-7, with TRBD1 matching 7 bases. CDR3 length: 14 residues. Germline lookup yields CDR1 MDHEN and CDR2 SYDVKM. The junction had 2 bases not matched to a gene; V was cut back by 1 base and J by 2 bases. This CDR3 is CASSLSGQTYEQYF. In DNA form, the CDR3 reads TGTGCCAGCAGTTTATCGGGACAGACCTACGAGCAGTACTTC.

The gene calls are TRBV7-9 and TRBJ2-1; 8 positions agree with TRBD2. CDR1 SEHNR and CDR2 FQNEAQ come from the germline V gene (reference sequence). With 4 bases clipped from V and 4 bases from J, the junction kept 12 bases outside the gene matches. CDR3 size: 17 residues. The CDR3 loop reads CASSSPFRAGVYNEQFF. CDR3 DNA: TGTGCCAGCAGCTCTCCGTTTCGAGCGGGAGTATACAATGAGCAGTTCTTC. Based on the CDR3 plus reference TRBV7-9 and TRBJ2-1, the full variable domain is DTGVSQNPRHKITKRGQNVTFRCDPISEHNRLYWYRQTLGQGPEFLTYFQNEAQLEKSRLLSDRFSAERPKGSFSTLEIQRTEQGDSAMYLCASSSPFRAGVYNEQFFGPGTRLTVL.

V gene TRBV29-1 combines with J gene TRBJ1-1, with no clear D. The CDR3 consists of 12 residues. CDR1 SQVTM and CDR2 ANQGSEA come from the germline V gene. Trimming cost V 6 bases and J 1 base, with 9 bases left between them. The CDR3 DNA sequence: TGCAGCGTAGCTCGACAGAACACTGAAGCTTTCTTT. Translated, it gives CSVARQNTEAFF.

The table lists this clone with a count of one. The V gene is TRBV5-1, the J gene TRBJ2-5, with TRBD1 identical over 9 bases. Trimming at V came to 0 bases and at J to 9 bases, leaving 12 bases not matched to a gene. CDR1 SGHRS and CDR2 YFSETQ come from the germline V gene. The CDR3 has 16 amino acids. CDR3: CASSLDGTGSPGAQYF. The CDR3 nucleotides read TGCGCCAGCAGCTTGGACGGGACAGGGTCCCCCGGGGCCCAGTACTTC.

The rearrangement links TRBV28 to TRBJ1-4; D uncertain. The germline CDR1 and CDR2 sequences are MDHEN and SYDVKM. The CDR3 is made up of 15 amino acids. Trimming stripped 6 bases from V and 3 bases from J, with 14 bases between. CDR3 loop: CASSPPLTPNEKLFF. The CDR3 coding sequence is TGTGCCAGCAGCCCACCCTTGACTCCTAATGAAAAACTGTTTTTT. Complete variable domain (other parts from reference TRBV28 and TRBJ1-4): DVKVTQSSRYLVKRTGEKVFLECVQDMDHENMFWYRQDPGLGLRLIYFSYDVKMKEKGDIPEGYSVSREKKERFSLILESASTNQTSMYLCASSPPLTPNEKLFFGSGTQLSVL.

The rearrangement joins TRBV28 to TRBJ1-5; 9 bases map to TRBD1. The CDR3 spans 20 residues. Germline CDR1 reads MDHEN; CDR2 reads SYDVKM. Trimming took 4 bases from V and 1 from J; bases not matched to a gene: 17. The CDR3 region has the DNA TGTGCCAGCAGTTCCCGAAGGGGGGACAGGGTGAGAGTAAGCAATCAGCCCCAGCATTTT. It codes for CASSSRRGDRVRVSNQPQHF.

Here the CDR3 reads CASLGGATNEKLFF. The CDR3 DNA sequence: TGTGCCAGTCTGGGGGGGGCAACTAATGAAAAACTGTTTTTT. J is TRBJ1-4 and V is TRBV19; weak D call: TRBD1 (5 bases). In germline, CDR1 is LNHDA, CDR2 SQIVND (reference sequence). V lost 8 bases and J 0 bases, leaving 10 bases between the germline ends. The CDR3 sequence is 14 residues long.

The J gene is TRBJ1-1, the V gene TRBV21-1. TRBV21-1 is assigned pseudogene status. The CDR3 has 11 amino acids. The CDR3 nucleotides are TGTGCCAGCAGGGACTTGACTGAAGCTTTCTTT. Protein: CASRDLTEAFF.

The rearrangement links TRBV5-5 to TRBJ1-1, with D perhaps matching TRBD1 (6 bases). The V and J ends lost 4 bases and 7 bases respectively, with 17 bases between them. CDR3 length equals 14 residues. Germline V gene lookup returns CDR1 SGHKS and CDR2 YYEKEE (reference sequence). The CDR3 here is CASSHLTGYDEAFF. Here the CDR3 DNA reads TGTGCCAGCAGCCACCTTACAGGGTATGATGAAGCTTTCTTT.

The CDR3 coding sequence is TGCGCCAGCAGCTTGAGGGACTCGCCCCCCTACGAGCAGTACTTC. It encodes CASSLRDSPPYEQYF. The rearrangement links TRBV5-1 to TRBJ2-7; D might be TRBD2 (6 bases). Trimming pared 1 base from V and 2 bases from J, leaving 13 bases between. Germline V CDR1 and CDR2: SGHRS, YFSETQ. CDR3 length equals 15 residues.

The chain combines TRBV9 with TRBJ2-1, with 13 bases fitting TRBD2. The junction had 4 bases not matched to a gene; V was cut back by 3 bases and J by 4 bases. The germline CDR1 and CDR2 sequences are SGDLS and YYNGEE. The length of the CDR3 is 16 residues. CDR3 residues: CASSDRLAGGYNEQFF. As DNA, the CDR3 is TGTGCCAGCAGCGACCGACTAGCGGGGGGATACAATGAGCAGTTCTTC.

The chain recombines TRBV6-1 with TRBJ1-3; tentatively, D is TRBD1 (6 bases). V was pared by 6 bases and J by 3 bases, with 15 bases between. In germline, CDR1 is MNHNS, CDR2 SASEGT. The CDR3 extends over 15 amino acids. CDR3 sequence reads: CASSGQTGLGNTIYF. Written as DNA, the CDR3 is TGTGCCAGCAGCGGTCAGACAGGACTTGGAAACACCATATATTTT.

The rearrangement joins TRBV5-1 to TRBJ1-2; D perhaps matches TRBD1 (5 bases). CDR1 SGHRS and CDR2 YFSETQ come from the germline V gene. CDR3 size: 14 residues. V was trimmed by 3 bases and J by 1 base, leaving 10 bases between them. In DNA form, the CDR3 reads TGCGCCAGCAGCTCGCAGACAGTTAACTATGGCTACACCTTC. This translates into CASSSQTVNYGYTF.

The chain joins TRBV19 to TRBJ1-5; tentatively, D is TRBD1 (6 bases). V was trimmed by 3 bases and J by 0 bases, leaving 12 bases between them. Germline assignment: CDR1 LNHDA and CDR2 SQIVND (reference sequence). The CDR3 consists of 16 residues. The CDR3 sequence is CASSIPGRGSNQPQHF. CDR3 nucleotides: TGTGCCAGTAGTATCCCCGGCAGGGGTAGCAATCAGCCCCAGCATTTT.

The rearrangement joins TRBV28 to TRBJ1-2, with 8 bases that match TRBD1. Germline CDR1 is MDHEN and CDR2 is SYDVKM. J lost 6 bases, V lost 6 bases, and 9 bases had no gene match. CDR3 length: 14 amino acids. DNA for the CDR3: TGTGCCAGCAGCCAACAGGGGGGGTGGGATGGCTACACCTTC. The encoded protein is CASSQQGGWDGYTF.

The CDR3: CASSTDRRTEAFF. As DNA, the CDR3 is TGTGCCAGCAGTACCGACAGGCGCACTGAAGCTTTCTTT. V is TRBV6-5 and J is TRBJ1-1, with D possibly TRBD1 on 6 matching bases. Trimming took off 5 bases at V and 4 bases at J, with 11 bases between the two ends. There are 13 residues in the CDR3. Looked up from germline, CDR1 is MNHEY and CDR2 is SVGAGI.

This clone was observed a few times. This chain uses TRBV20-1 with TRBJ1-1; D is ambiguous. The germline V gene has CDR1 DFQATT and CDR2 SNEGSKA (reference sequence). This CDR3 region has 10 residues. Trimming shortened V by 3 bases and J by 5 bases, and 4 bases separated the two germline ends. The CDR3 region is CSASKTEAFF. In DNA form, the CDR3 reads TGCAGTGCTAGTAAAACTGAAGCTTTCTTT.

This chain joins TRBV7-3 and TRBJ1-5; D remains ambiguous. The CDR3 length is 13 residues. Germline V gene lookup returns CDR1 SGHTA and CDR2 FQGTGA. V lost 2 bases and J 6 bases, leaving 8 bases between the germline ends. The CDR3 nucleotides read TGTGCCAGCAGCTTAGGATCGGGTCAGCCCCAGCATTTT. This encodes CASSLGSGQPQHF.

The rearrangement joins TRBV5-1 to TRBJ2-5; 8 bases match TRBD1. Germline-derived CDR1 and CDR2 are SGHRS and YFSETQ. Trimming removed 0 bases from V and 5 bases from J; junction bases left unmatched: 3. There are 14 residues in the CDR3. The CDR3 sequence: CASSLGTGLETQYF. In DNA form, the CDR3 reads TGCGCCAGCAGCTTGGGGACAGGGCTGGAGACCCAGTACTTC.

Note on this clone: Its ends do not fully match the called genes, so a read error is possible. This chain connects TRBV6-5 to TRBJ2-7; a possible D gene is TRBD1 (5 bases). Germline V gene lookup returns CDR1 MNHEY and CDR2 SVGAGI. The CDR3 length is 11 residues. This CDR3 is CASSPRVPPDF. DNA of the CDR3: TGTGCCAGCAGTCCCAGGGTCCCCCCCGACTTC.